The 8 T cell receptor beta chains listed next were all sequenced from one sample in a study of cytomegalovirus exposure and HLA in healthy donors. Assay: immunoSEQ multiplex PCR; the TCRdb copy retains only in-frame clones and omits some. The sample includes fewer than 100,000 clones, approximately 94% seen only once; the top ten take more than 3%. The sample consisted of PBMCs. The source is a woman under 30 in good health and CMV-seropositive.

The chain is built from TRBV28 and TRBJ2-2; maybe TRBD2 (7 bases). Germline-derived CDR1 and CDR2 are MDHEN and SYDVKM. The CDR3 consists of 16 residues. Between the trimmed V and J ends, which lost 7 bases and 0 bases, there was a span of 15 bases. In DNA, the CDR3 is TGTGCCAGCACTAATAGGGGGGGATCGAACACCGGGGAGCTGTTTTTT. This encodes CASTNRGGSNTGELFF.

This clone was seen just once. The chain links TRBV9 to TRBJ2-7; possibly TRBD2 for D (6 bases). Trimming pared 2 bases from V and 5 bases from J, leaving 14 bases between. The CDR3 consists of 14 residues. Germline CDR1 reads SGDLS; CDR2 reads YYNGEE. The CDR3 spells CASSVGGDGDEQYF. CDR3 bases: TGTGCCAGCAGCGTTGGAGGGGACGGGGACGAGCAGTACTTC. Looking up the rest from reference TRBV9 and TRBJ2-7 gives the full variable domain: DSGVTQTPKHLITATGQRVTLRCSPRSGDLSVYWYQQSLDQGLQFLIQYYNGEERAKGNILERFSAQQFPDLHSELNLSSLELGDSALYFCASSVGGDGDEQYFGPGTRLTVT.

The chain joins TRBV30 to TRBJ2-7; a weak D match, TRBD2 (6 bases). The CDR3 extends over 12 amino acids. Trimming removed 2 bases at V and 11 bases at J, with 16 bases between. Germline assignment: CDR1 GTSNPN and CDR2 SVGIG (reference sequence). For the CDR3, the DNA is TGTGCCTGGAGTAAGGTGGCTAGCGTCAAGTACTTC. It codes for CAWSKVASVKYF.

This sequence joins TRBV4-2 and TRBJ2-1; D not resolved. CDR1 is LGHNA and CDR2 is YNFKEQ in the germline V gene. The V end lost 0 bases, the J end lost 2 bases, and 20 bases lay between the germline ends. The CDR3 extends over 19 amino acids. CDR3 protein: CASSQDPRTEAIAYNEQFF. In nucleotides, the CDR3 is TGTGCCAGCAGCCAAGACCCCCGAACGGAAGCGATTGCCTACAATGAGCAGTTCTTC.

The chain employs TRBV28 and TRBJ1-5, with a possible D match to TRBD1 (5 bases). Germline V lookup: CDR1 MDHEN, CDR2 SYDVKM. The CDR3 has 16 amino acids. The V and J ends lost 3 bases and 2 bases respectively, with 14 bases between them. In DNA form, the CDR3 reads TGTGCCAGCAGTTTTGGGGTCCCGGGGGGCAATCAGCCCCAGCATTTT. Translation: CASSFGVPGGNQPQHF.

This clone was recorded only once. In DNA form, the CDR3 reads TGCGCCAGCAGCCAAGACGGGGGGGGTGAGCAGCAGTACTTC. Translation: CASSQDGGGEQQYF. The gene calls are TRBV4-3 and TRBJ2-7; 8 bases map to TRBD2. This CDR3 is built from 14 residues. With V trimmed by 0 bases and J by 8 bases, 6 bases remained unmatched. Germline-derived CDR1 and CDR2 are LGHNA and YSLEER.

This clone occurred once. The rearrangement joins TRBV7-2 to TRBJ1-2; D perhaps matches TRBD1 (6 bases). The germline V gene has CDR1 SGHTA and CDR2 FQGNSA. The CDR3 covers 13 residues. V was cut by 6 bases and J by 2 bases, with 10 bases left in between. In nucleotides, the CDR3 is TGTGCCAGCAGTCCTGACAGGAACTATGGCTACACCTTC. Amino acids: CASSPDRNYGYTF.

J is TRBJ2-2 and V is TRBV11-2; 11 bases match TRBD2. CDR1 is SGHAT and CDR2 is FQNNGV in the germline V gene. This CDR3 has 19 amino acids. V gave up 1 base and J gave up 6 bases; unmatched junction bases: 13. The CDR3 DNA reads TGTGCCAGCAGCTTAGTTTTGTCACTAGCGGGAGATTGGGCCGGGGAGCTGTTTTTT. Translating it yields CASSLVLSLAGDWAGELFF.